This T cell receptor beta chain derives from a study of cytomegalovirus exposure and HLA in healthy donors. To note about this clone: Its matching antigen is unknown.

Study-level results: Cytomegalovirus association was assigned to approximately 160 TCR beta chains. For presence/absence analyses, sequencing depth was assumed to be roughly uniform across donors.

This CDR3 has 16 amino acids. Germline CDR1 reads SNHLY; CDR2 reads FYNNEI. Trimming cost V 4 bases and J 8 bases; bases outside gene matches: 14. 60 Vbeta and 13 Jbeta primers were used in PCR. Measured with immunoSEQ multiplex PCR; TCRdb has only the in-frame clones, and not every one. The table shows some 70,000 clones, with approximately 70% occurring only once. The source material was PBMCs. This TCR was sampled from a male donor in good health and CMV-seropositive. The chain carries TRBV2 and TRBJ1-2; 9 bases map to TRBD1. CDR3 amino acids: CASSGRGTGRSKGYTF. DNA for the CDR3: TGTGCCAGCAGTGGACGGGGGACAGGGAGATCAAAAGGCTACACCTTC.